This T cell receptor beta chain was retrieved from a study of cytomegalovirus exposure and HLA in healthy donors. Regarding the study as a whole: TCR beta chain V- and J-gene trimming was linked, in a later analysis, to a missense variant in DCLRE1C. In a later analysis, HLA-associated TCR beta chains were more clonally expanded than equally common others.

Nominal health characterized the donors when sampled, though unrecorded immune exposures were likely. A multiplex PCR was run with 60 Vbeta primers and 13 Jbeta primers. The repertoire was sequenced with immunoSEQ multiplex PCR; TCRdb's copy has only in-frame clones and lacks some. Here the sample spans around 91,000 clones, less than 85% being singletons. As to this clone: The antigen is undetermined.

The CDR3 is made up of 13 amino acids. The V end lost 6 bases, the J end lost 5 bases, and 13 bases lay between the germline ends. In germline, CDR1 is LNHDA, CDR2 SQIVND (reference sequence). The sample consisted of PBMCs. V is TRBV19 and J is TRBJ2-5; D may be TRBD1 (6 bases). This clonotype originated in a man between 18 and 29 years old in good health and CMV-seronegative. The chain's CDR3 is CASRTLGGETQYF. CDR3 coding DNA: TGTGCCAGTAGGACCCTAGGGGGTGAGACCCAGTACTTC.